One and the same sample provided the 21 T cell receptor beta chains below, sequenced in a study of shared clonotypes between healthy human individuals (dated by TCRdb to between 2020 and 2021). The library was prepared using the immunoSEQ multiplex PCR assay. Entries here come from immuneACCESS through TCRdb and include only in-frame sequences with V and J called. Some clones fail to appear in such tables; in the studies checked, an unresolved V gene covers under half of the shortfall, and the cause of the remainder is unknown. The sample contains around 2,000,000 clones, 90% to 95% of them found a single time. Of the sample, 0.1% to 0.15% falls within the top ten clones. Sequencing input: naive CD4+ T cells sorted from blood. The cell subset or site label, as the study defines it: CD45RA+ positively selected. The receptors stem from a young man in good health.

The CDR3, as DNA: TGCGCCAGCAGCCAAGCGAACCCAGGGGCAGATACGCAGTATTTT. Translating it yields CASSQANPGADTQYF. The chain recombines TRBV4-1 with TRBJ2-3; D possibly corresponds to TRBD1 (6 bases). V shed 1 base and J shed 4 bases, with 12 bases lying between them. Germline V gives CDR1 MGHRA, CDR2 YSYEKL. The CDR3 sequence is 15 residues long.

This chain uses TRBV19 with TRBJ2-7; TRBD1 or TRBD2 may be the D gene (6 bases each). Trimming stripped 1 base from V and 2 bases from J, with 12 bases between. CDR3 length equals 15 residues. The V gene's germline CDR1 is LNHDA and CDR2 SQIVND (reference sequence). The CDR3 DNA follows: TGTGCCAGTAGTATAGGTTCCGGGGGCCCCTACGAGCAGTACTTC. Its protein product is CASSIGSGGPYEQYF. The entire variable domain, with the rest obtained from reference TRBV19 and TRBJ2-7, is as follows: DGGITQSPKYLFRKEGQNVTLSCEQNLNHDAMYWYRQDPGQGLRLIYYSQIVNDFQKGDIAEGYSVSREKKESFPLTVTSAQKNPTAFYLCASSIGSGGPYEQYFGPGTRLTVT.

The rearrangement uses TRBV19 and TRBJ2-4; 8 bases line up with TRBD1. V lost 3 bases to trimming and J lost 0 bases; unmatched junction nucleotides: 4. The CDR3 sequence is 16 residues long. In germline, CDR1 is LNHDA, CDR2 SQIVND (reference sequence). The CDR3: CASSIGQGLAKNIQYF. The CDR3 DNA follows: TGTGCCAGTAGTATCGGACAGGGCTTAGCCAAAAACATTCAGTACTTC.

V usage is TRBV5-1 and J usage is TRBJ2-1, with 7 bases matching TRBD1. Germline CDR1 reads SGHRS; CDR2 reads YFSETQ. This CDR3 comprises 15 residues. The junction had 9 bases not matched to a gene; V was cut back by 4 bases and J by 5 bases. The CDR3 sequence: CASSPHGTANNEQFF. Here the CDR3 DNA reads TGCGCCAGCAGCCCGCACGGGACAGCAAACAATGAGCAGTTCTTC.

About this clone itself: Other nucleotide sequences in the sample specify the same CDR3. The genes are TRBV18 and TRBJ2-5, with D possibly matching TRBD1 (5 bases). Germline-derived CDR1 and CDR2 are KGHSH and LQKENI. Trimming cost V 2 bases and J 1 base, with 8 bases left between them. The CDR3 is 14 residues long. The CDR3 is CASSPGAFQETQYF. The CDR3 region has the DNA TGTGCCAGCTCACCAGGGGCCTTCCAAGAGACCCAGTACTTC.

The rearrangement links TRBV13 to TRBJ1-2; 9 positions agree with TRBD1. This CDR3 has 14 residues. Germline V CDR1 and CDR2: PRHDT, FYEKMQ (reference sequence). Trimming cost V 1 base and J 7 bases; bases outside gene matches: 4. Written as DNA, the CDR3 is TGTGCCAGCAGCTTAGTACAGGGGGCCGGTGGCTACACCTTC. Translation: CASSLVQGAGGYTF.

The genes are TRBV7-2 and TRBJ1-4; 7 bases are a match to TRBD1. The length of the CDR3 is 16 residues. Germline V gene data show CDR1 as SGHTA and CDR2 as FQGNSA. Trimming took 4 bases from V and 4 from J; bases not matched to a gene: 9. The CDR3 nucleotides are TGTGCCAGCAGCTCCCGCAGGGGGGACCTTAATGAAAAACTGTTTTTT. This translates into CASSSRRGDLNEKLFF.

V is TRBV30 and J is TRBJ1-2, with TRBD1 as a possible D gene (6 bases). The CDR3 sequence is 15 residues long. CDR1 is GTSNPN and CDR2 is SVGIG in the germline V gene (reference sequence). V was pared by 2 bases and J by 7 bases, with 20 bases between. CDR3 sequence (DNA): TGTGCCTGGAGTCCTACCCGTTGGGGGCGGGTTGGCTACACCTTC. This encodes CAWSPTRWGRVGYTF.

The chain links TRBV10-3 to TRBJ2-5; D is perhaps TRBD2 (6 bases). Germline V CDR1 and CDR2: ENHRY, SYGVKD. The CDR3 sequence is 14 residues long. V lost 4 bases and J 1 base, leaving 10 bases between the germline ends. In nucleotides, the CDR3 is TGTGCCATCAGTGGGAGGGGCAGCCAAGAGACCCAGTACTTC. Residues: CAISGRGSQETQYF.

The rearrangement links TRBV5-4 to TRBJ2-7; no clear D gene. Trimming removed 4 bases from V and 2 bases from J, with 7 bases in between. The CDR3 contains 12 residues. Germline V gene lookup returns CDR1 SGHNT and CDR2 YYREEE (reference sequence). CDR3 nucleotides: TGTGCCAGCAGCCTTAACCCCTACGAGCAGTACTTC. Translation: CASSLNPYEQYF. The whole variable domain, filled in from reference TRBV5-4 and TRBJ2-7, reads ETGVTQSPTHLIKTRGQQVTLRCSSQSGHNTVSWYQQALGQGPQFIFQYYREEENGRGNFPPRFSGLQFPNYSSELNVNALELDDSALYLCASSLNPYEQYFGPGTRLTVT.

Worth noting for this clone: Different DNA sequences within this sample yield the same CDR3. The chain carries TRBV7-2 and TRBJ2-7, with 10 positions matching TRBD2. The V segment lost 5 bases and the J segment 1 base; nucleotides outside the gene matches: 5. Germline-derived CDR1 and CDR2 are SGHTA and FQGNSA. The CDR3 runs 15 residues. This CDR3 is CASSPRTSGSYEQYF. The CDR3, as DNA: TGTGCCAGCAGCCCCCGGACTAGCGGATCCTACGAGCAGTACTTC.

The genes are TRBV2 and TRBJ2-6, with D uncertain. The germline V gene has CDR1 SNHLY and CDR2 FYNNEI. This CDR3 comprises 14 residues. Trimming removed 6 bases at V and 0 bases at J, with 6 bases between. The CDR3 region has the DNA TGTGCCAGCAGGAAAGACTCTGGGGCCAACGTCCTGACTTTC. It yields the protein CASRKDSGANVLTF.

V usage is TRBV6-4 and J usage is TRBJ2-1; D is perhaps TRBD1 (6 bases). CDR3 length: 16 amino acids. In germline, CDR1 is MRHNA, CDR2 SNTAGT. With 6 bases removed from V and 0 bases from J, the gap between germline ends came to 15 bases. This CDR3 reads CASSVDSSSSYNEQFF. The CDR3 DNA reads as TGTGCCAGCAGCGTGGACAGTTCAAGCTCCTACAATGAGCAGTTCTTC.

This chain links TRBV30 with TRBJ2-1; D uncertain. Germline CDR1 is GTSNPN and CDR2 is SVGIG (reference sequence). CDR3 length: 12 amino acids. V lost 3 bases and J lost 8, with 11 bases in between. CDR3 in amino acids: CAWSHWVDEQFF. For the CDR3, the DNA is TGTGCCTGGAGCCACTGGGTGGATGAGCAGTTCTTC.

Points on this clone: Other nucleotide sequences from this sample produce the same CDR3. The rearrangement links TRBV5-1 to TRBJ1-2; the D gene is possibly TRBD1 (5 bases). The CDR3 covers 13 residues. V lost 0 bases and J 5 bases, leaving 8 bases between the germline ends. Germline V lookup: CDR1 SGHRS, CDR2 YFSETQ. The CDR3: CASSLAGPYGYTF. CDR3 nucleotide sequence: TGCGCCAGCAGCTTGGCAGGGCCTTATGGCTACACCTTC.

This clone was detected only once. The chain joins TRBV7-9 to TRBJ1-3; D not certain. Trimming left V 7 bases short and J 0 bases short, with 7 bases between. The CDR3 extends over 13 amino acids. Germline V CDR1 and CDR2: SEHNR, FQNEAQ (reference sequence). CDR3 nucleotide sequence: TGTGCCAGCACCGTAACCTCTGGAAACACCATATATTTT. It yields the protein CASTVTSGNTIYF.

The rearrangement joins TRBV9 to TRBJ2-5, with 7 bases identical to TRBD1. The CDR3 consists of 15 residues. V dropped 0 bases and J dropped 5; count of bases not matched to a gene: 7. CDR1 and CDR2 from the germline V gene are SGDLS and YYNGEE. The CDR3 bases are TGTGCCAGCAGCGTAGACGCCAGGGGGATTGAGACCCAGTACTTC. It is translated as CASSVDARGIETQYF.

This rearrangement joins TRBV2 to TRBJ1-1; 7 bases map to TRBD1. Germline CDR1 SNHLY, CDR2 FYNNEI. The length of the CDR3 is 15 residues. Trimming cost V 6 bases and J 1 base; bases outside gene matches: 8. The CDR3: CASRGSTGPNTEAFF. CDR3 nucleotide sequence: TGTGCCAGCAGGGGCTCGACAGGGCCGAACACTGAAGCTTTCTTT.

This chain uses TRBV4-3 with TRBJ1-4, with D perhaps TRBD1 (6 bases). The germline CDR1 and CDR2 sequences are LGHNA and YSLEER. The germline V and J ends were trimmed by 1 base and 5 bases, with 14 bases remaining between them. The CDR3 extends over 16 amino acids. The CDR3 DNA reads TGCGCCAGCAGCCAAGTTACAGGGTGGGCCAATGAAAAACTGTTTTTT. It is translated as CASSQVTGWANEKLFF.

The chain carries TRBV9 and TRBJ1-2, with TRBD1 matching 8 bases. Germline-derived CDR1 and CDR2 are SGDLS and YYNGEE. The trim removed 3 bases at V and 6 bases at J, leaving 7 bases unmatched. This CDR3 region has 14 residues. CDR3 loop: CASSAIQGVDGYTF. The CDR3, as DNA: TGTGCCAGCAGCGCTATACAGGGGGTGGATGGCTACACCTTC.

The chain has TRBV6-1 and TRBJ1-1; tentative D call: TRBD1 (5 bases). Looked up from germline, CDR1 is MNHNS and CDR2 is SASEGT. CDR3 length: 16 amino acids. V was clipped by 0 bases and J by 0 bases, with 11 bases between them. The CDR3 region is CASSEAPGQVNTEAFF. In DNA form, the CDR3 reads TGTGCCAGCAGTGAAGCGCCAGGACAAGTGAACACTGAAGCTTTCTTT.